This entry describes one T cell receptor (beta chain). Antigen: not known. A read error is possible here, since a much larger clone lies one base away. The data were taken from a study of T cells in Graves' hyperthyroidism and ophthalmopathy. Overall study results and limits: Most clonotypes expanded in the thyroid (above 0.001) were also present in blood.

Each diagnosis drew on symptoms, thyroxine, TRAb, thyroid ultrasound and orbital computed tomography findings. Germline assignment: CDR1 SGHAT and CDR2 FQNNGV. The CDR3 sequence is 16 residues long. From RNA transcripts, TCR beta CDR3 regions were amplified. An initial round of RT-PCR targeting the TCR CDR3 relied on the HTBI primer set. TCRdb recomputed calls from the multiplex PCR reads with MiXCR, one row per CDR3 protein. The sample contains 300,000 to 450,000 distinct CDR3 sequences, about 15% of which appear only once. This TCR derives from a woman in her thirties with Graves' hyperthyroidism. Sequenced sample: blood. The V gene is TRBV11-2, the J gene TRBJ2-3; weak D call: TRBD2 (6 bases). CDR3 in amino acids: CACSDRPSAYTDTQYF. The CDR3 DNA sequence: TGTGCCTGCAGCGACCGACCTAGCGCCTACACAGATACGCAGTATTTT.